Described below is a single T cell receptor (beta chain) sequence and its context. Its target is unknown. This CDR3 contains 13 residues. Trimming pared 4 bases from V and 2 bases from J, leaving 12 bases between. Germline V gene sequence: CDR1 DFQATT, CDR2 SNEGSKA (reference sequence). Barcoded TCR alpha and TCR beta cDNA libraries with UMIs came from 5'RACE using constant-segment primers. TCRdb reprocessed the 5' RACE reads via MiXCR and lists one record per CDR3 protein. This repertoire shows 350,000 to 500,000 distinct CDR3 sequences, 23% found once; its top ten account for around 13%. The sample is drawn from a study of T-cell memory formation after mild COVID-19. The wider study: Largely donor-specific TCR clusters were found.

Overall study results and limits: Second-wave clones that peaked on day 37 lacked confirmed SARS-CoV-2 specificity. Later expanders leaned CD4+, whereas clones that contracted between day 15 and 85 were balanced CD4/CD8.

This clonotype originated in an adult woman who had mild COVID-19 (a few samples of this study predate the infection). Cell type and time point are not known. The specimen was PBMCs or a T cell subset sorted from them (not recorded which). The rearrangement links TRBV20-1 to TRBJ2-7; no firm D call. The CDR3 coding sequence is TGCAGTGCTACCCCCCGCGCGGCCTACGAGCAGTACTTC. Its protein product is CSATPRAAYEQYF.